Here is one T cell receptor (beta chain) with its context. It lacks a known antigen. Per-base qualities were not stored, and no clone one base away is much larger. Whole blood was collected in K2EDTA tubes by collaborating institutions according to the institutions' own protocols. For TCRbeta analysis, collaborators shipped samples as frozen whole blood, isolated PBMCs, or DNA extracted from either of those sample types. This sample was included in a study of blood T cell repertoires in COVID-19 (dated by TCRdb to between 2020 and 2021). For the wider study: Collaborator samples came from the United States, Italy and Spain and covered acute and convalescent phases of COVID-19. Where available, HLA class I and class II types were obtained from metadata supplied by the sample provider rather than from assay-based typing. The dataset comprised deeply sampled blood TCRbeta repertoires from subjects exposed to, actively infected with, or recovered from COVID-19. The repertoires were released in a freely available public database intended as a resource for research on the immune response to SARS-CoV-2. Sample metadata almost always included a de-identified subject ID, COVID-19 status, age in years and sex. Samples were obtained from the ongoing ImmuneRACE study (first 160 participants) and from 1,254 subjects provided by 6 global collaborators. The prospective study material was composed of cDNA or gDNA derived from T cells, B-cell-depleted T cells, or PBMCs.

Broader findings and caveats from the paper: How much clinical and demographic metadata was included differed by source and by participant, and the metadata was provided uncurated.

From a lookup of the germline V gene (reference sequence), CDR1 and CDR2 are LNHDA and SQIVND. V lost 5 bases and J lost 10 bases, and the count of bases not matched to a germline gene is 9. The CDR3, cysteine through phenylalanine, is 13 amino acids long. Only the CDR3 portion is preserved as DNA: 39 bases, with reading frame beginning at the first base. The immunoSEQ Assay, a bias-controlled multiplex PCR, was used to amplify TCRbeta CDR3 regions from genomic DNA. In the source study's methods: Within the assay, amplification of reference gene primers was used to estimate how many nucleated cells each sample contained. To quantify the absolute abundance of each unique TCRbeta CDR3 rearrangement, sequence reads were collapsed and filtered. For each sample, productive Simpson clonality was calculated as the square root of Simpson's diversity index across productive rearrangements. Not all clones reach the TCRdb copy of this immuneACCESS table, which keeps in-frame sequences only. Checked studies attribute under half of the gap to unresolved V genes and leave the rest unexplained. The V and J calls and clone size come from that table; D and trimming were worked out from the DNA. The sample table contains 150,000 to 200,000 clones; only one count was recorded for around nine tenths of them. The ten most abundant clones make up roughly 3.3% of the sample.

This receptor was obtained from a man in his 70s with acute or convalescent COVID-19. The specimen sequenced was peripheral blood. This chain joins TRBV19 to TRBJ2-5; the central 8 bases match TRBD2. The encoded CDR3 is CASSWVTGRDQYF. Read as DNA, the sequence is TGTGCCAGTAGTTGGGTTACCGGGAGGGACCAGTACTTC.